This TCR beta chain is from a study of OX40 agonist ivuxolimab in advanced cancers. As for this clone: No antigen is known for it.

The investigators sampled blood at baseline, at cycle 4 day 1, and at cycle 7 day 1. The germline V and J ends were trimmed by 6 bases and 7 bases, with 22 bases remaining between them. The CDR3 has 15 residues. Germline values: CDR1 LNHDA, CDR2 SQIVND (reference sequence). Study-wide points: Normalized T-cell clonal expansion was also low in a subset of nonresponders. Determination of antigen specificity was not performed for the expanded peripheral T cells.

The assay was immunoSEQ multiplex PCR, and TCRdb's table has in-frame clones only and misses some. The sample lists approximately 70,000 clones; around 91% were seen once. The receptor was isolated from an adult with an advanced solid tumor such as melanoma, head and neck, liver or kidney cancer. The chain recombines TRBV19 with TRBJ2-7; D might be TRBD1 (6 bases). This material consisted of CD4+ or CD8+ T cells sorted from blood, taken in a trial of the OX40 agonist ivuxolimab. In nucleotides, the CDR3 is TGTGCCAGTAGAAGGACAGACCACCGGTACTCGGAGCAGTACTTC. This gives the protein CASRRTDHRYSEQYF.